This is a list of T cell receptor beta chains from one sample in a study of OX40 agonist ivuxolimab in advanced cancers. Using immunoSEQ multiplex PCR, the repertoire was profiled, and TCRdb retains in-frame clones only, with some absent. In the table there are 50,000 to 70,000 clones, 70% to 90% of which are singletons. The specimen comprised CD4+ or CD8+ T cells sorted from blood, sampled in a trial of the OX40 agonist ivuxolimab. Receptors originate from an adult with an advanced solid tumor such as melanoma, head and neck, liver or kidney cancer. CDR3s include the opening cysteine and the closing phenylalanine or tryptophan. The D gene is left open where the match is weak. Size is stated for part of the rows, as once, few or many counts, or as a class when the clone is expanded.

clone size	V gene	J gene	D gene	CDR3 DNA	CDR3 protein
.	TRBV9	TRBJ1-1	.	TGTGCCAGCAGCCCCGTCGGGGTTTGGAACACTGAAGCTTTCTTT	CASSPVGVWNTEAFF
.	TRBV9	TRBJ1-3	.	TGTGCCAGCAGCGGTGGACATGTAGGAAACACCATATATTTT	CASSGGHVGNTIYF
.	TRBV6-5	TRBJ1-1	.	TGTGCCAGCAGTTACGGGGGTGCGGACACTGAAGCTTTCTTT	CASSYGGADTEAFF
.	TRBV28	TRBJ1-4	TRBD1	TGTGCCAGCAGTTCCAGGGGGGGAGCGAATGAAAAACTGTTTTTT	CASSSRGGANEKLFF
.	TRBV28	TRBJ1-2	.	TGTGCCAGCAGTCCCGGCTCATTGTATGGCTACACCTTC	CASSPGSLYGYTF
few	TRBV11-3	TRBJ2-1	TRBD1	TGTGCCAGCAGCTTAGTGACGGGACAGGGGTATGAGCAGTTCTTC	CASSLVTGQGYEQFF
.	TRBV6-6	TRBJ1-1	.	TGTGCCAGCAGTTACTCGGCCCCCGGGAACACTGAAGCTTTCTTT	CASSYSAPGNTEAFF
once	TRBV6-5	TRBJ1-1	.	TGTGCCAGCAGGCACCCTTCGAGGAACACTGAAGCTTTCTTT	CASRHPSRNTEAFF
.	TRBV6-6	TRBJ2-7	TRBD1	TGTGCCAGCAGTATCACCGGGACAGGCGAATACGAGCAGTACTTC	CASSITGTGEYEQYF
.	TRBV5-1	TRBJ1-4	.	TGCGCCAGCAGCTTGGGACAGGATTATGAAAAACTGTTTTTT	CASSLGQDYEKLFF
.	TRBV29-1	TRBJ2-7	.	TGCAGCGTTGAAGGGTCGGGCCTCTACGAGCAGTACTTC	CSVEGSGLYEQYF
.	TRBV9	TRBJ2-2	TRBD2	TGTGCCAGCACACGACTAGCGTCGGTCACCGGGGAGCTGTTTTTT	CASTRLASVTGELFF